These T cell receptor beta chains were read from a single sample in a study of T cells expressing NK-cell markers. TCRdb re-called the 5' RACE reads; one entry per CDR3 protein, DNA not given. This table lists 500,000 to 700,000 distinct CDR3 sequences. The specimen sequenced was blood T cells: a sorted CD56 or NKG2C T cell subset, CD4+ or CD8+ T cells, or bulk PBMC T cells (not recorded which). These receptors originate from a man younger than 30 in good health. The CDR3 runs from the conserved cysteine through the conserved F or W.

V	J	length	CDR3
TRBV24-1	TRBJ2-5	12	CATADRLRTQYF
TRBV12-3/TRBV12-4	TRBJ2-1	14	CASLPGRDINEQFF
TRBV24-1	TRBJ2-1	16	CATRHSGTDSYNEQFF
TRBV5-1	TRBJ2-1	14	CASSFTGGRNEQFF
TRBV7-7	TRBJ2-2	13	CASGGRVAGELFF
TRBV7-3	TRBJ1-1	15	CASSTGDRSNTEAFF
TRBV28	TRBJ1-4	15	CASSPQGQSNEKLFF
TRBV3-1	TRBJ1-1	14	CASSQVGGFGEAFF
TRBV29-1	TRBJ2-5	15	CSVEVGADSQETQYF
TRBV12-3/TRBV12-4	TRBJ1-2	18	CASSPRLRAKDSNYGYTF
TRBV12-3/TRBV12-4	TRBJ2-1	15	CASSTRVAGGNEQFF
TRBV7-2	TRBJ2-5	17	CASSLILAGVQGETQYF
TRBV28	TRBJ2-5	14	CASSSGGRQETQYF
TRBV6-5	TRBJ2-1	13	CASSNLAAPEQFF
TRBV5-1	TRBJ2-2	19	CASSPTGTSGSRHTGELFF
TRBV4-2	TRBJ2-3	16	CASSQGEGGPADTQYF
TRBV7-6	TRBJ1-4	16	CASSSTLDRGDEKLFF
TRBV20-1	TRBJ1-6	17	CSARDPDRSSYNSPLHF
TRBV29-1	TRBJ2-3	15	CSVGGTGIVTDTQYF
TRBV2	TRBJ2-5	15	CASNYRAKNLGTQYF
TRBV20-1	TRBJ2-1	17	CSARGGLAGGFYNEQFF
TRBV20-1	TRBJ2-5	15	CSAREEEGIGETQYF
TRBV29-1	TRBJ2-1	14	CSVEPASGTWEQFF
TRBV6-1	TRBJ2-5	14	CASSPGATGETQYF
TRBV9	TRBJ1-2	15	CASSAGQGASLGYTF
TRBV12-3/TRBV12-4	TRBJ2-1	16	CASSTNLLPRRLRQFF
TRBV7-3	TRBJ2-3	15	CASSLSQTSTDTQYF
TRBV20-1	TRBJ2-4	17	CSARDVVGTVWENIQYF
TRBV7-6	TRBJ2-5	16	CASSRTVGGLRETQYF
TRBV6-2/TRBV6-3	TRBJ2-5	15	CASSYRPARQETQYF
TRBV10-3	TRBJ2-5	15	CAISDGQGSSETQYF
TRBV11-2	TRBJ2-7	12	CASSPLFYEQYF